This TCR beta chain comes out of a study of blood T cell repertoires in COVID-19. Study overall: PBMCs, B-cell-depleted T cells, or T cells provided the cDNA or gDNA that made up the material.

Participants' own reports of clinical history determined their cohort assignment. Recovery among Cohort 3 donors was established by two negative PCRs, clearance, or symptom resolution. Clones were sequenced by immunoSEQ multiplex PCR, and TCRdb holds only the in-frame ones, with some missing. The table includes about 140,000 clones, around four fifths detected once. Germline values: CDR1 SNHLY, CDR2 FYNNEI. The length of the CDR3 is 15 residues. V lost 8 bases and J lost 4; bases outside the gene matches: 11. Sequenced material: PBMCs or T cells enriched from blood (not recorded which). The chain uses TRBV2 and TRBJ1-1; 9 bases line up with TRBD1. This receptor was obtained from a woman aged 35 to 49 who had recovered from COVID-19. CDR3 nucleotide sequence: TGTGCCAGCGGGACCGGGACAGGGCAGGCCACTGAAGCTTTCTTT. Translating it yields CASGTGTGQATEAFF.